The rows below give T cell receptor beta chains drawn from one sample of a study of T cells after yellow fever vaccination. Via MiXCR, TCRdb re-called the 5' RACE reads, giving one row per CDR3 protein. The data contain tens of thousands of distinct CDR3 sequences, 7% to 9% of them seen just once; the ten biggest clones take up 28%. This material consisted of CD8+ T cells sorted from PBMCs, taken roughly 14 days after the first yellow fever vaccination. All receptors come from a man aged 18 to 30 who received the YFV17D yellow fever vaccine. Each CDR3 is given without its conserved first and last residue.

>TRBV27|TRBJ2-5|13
ASSLGGGARETQY
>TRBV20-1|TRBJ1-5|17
SARDRGPGNTLSNQPQH
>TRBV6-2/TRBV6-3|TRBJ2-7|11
ASSTGLAYEQY
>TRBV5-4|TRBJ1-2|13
ASSLQGEKAYGYT
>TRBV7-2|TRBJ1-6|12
ASNVHSLNSPLH
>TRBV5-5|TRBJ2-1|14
ASSLEQGPFYNEQF
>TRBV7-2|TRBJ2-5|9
ASTGRETQY
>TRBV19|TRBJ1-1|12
ASSIIQGQAEAF
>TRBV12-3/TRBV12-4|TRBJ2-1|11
ASSPGLSNEQF
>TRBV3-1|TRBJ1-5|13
ASSQGLGSNQPQH
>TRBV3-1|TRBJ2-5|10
ASSPEEETQY
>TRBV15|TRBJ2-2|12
ATSAQQGAGELF
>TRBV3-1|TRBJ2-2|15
ASSPRTSGISTGELF
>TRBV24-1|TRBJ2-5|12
ATSPGRGRETQY
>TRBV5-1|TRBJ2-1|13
ASSLDQGVKNEQF
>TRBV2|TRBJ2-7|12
ASSEALNPVEQY
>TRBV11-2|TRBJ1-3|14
ASSLVTWNGGNTIY
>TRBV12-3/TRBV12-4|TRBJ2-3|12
ASSLVTATDTQY
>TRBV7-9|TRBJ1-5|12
ASSLSASNQPQH
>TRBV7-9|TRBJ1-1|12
ASSLNPPNTEAF
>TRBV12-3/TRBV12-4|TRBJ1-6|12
ASTDRGSNSPLH
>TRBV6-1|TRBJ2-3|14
ASSEVAGQPLFTQY
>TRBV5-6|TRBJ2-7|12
AISPGPGGYEQY
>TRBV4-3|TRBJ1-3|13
ASSQDRAAPGTIY
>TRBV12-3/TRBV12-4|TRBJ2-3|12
ASITGLSTDTQY
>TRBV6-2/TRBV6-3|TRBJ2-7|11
ASSLGQGSEQY
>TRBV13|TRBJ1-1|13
ASSLGRAENTEAF
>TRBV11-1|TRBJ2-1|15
ASTSSRGGAAYNEQF
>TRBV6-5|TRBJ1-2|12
ASSYSTGTYGYT
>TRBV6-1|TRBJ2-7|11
ASSDRGAYEQY
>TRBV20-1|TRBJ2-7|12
SATRQRWSYEQY
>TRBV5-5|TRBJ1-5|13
ASRQGQGQNQPQH
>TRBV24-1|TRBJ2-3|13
ATSVLAGASDTQY
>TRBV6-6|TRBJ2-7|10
ASSQTGTEQY
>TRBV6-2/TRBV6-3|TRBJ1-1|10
ASSSPEVLAF
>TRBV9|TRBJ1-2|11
ASSVDRLGGYT
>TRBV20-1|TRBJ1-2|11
SARGQANYGYT
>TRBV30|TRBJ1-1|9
AWSVLVEAF
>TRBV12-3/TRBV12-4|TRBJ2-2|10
ASSPGTVELF
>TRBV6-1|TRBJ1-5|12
ASRLRARNQPQH